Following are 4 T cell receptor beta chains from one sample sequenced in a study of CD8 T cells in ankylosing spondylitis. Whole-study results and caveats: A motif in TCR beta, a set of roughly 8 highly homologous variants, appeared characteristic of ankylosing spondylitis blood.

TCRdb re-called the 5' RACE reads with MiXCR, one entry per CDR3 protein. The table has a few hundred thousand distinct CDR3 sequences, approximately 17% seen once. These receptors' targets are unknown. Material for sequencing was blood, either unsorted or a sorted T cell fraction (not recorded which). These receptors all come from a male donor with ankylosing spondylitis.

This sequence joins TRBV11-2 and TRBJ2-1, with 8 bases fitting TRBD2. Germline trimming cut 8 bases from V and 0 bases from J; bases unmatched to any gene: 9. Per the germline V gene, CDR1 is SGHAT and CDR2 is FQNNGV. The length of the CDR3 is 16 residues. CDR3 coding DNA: TGTGCCAGCGGCCGAGAGGGGACTAGCTCCTACAATGAGCAGTTCTTC. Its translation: CASGREGTSSYNEQFF.

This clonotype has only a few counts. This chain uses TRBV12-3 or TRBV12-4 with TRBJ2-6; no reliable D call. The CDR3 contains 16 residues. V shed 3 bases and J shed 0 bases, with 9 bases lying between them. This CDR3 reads CASSFQIYSGANVLTF. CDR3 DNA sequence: TGTGCCAGCAGTTTCCAGATATACTCTGGGGCCAACGTCCTGACTTTC.

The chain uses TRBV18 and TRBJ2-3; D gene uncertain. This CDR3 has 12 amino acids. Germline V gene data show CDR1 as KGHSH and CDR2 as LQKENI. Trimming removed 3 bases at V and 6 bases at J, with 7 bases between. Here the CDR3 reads CASSPQDDTQYF. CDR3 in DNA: TGTGCCAGCTCACCTCAGGATGATACGCAGTATTTT.

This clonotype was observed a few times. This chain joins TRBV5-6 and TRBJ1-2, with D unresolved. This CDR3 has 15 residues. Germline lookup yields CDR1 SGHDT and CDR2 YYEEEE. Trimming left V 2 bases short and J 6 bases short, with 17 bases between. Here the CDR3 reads CASSFSHSYQDGYTF. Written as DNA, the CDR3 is TGTGCCAGCAGCTTTTCTCACAGCTACCAGGATGGCTACACCTTC.